The 17 T cell receptor beta chains in this list originate from one sample, sequenced in a study of Ad26.COV2.S vaccination and SARS-CoV-2 variants. The sample's treatment: roughly 19 received Ad26.COV2.S at low or high dose, single or two shots; five or six received placebo; per-sample allocation not given. Each sample was drawn 63 days after the first injection (of vaccine or placebo). Sequencing used immunoSEQ multiplex PCR; TCRdb keeps in-frame clones, though not all of them. The table records under 300,000 clones, roughly 85% of them present only once. The sample consisted of peripheral blood, taken in a trial of Ad26.COV2.S vaccine versus placebo. The receptors shown here come from a person aged 18-65 years who received the Ad26.COV2.S COVID-19 vaccine or a placebo.

The chain combines TRBV20-1 with TRBJ1-2; the D is unclear. In germline, CDR1 is DFQATT, CDR2 SNEGSKA (reference sequence). V was pared by 3 bases and J by 9 bases, with 11 bases between. The CDR3 is made up of 11 amino acids. CDR3 protein: CSARGEGSYTF. The CDR3 nucleotides read TGCAGTGCTAGGGGAGAAGGTAGCTACACCTTC.

The gene calls are TRBV5-6 and TRBJ2-7, with a tentative D call TRBD1 (6 bases). Trimming cost V 4 bases and J 6 bases, with 14 bases left between them. Germline CDR1 is SGHDT and CDR2 is YYEEEE. The CDR3 consists of 13 residues. For the CDR3, the DNA is TGTGCCAGCAGCCCTGGACAGTTCTCCGAGCAGTACGTC. This sequence encodes CASSPGQFSEQYV.

The V call is TRBV9, the J call TRBJ1-2; 10 bases fit TRBD1. This CDR3 has 15 amino acids. J was trimmed by 5 bases and V by 2 bases; bases with no gene match: 6. In germline, CDR1 is SGDLS, CDR2 YYNGEE. The CDR3 is CASSVADRGGYGYTF. In DNA form, the CDR3 reads TGTGCCAGCAGCGTGGCGGACAGGGGGGGATATGGCTACACCTTC. The full variable domain, rest sourced from reference TRBV9 and TRBJ1-2, is DSGVTQTPKHLITATGQRVTLRCSPRSGDLSVYWYQQSLDQGLQFLIQYYNGEERAKGNILERFSAQQFPDLHSELNLSSLELGDSALYFCASSVADRGGYGYTFGSGTRLTVV.

CDR3 amino acids: CSVDKQGTHEQYF. The DNA for the CDR3 is TGCAGCGTTGACAAACAGGGAACCCACGAGCAGTACTTC. The chain recombines TRBV29-1 with TRBJ2-7, with D perhaps matching TRBD1 (6 bases). There are 13 residues in the CDR3. Germline loops: CDR1 SQVTM, CDR2 ANQGSEA. Trimming pared 3 bases from V and 5 bases from J, leaving 14 bases between.

The genes are TRBV6-4 and TRBJ2-1; TRBD2 agrees at 9 bases. CDR1 MRHNA and CDR2 SNTAGT come from the germline V gene. CDR3 length: 18 amino acids. V lost 4 bases and J lost 0; bases outside the gene matches: 10. The CDR3 sequence: CASSAGLAFGSSYNEQFF. DNA of the CDR3: TGTGCCAGCAGTGCGGGACTAGCTTTTGGCAGCTCCTACAATGAGCAGTTCTTC.

The chain combines TRBV5-4 with TRBJ2-5, with D unclear. V shed 3 bases and J shed 1 base, with 10 bases lying between them. Germline assignment: CDR1 SGHNT and CDR2 YYREEE (reference sequence). The CDR3 consists of 14 residues. CDR3 sequence (DNA): TGTGCCAGCAGCTCGTATCAGGCCCAAGAGACCCAGTACTTC. Its translation is CASSSYQAQETQYF.

The chain recombines TRBV19 with TRBJ1-4, with 7 nucleotides matching TRBD1. Trimming took 6 bases from V and 8 from J; bases not matched to a gene: 9. The V gene's germline CDR1 is LNHDA and CDR2 SQIVND (reference sequence). This CDR3 has 14 amino acids. CDR3 in amino acids: CASSVTGTDEKLFF. In DNA form, the CDR3 reads TGTGCCAGTAGCGTTACCGGGACAGACGAAAAACTGTTTTTT.

J is TRBJ1-5 and V is TRBV4-1, with D hard to call. Germline V gene sequence: CDR1 MGHRA, CDR2 YSYEKL. V lost 0 bases and J lost 12, with 15 bases in between. The CDR3 loop spans 14 amino acids. CDR3 DNA sequence: TGCGCCAGCAGCCAAGAATCGTACGACACATACCAGCATTTT. As protein: CASSQESYDTYQHF.

The chain links TRBV3-1 (or the pseudogene TRBV3-2) to TRBJ1-6; D is unclear. The germline V gene encodes CDR1 LGHDT and CDR2 YNNKEL (reference sequence). The length of the CDR3 is 13 residues. The V gene lost 0 bases and the J gene lost 10 bases, with 7 bases spanning the gap. CDR3 in DNA: TGTGCCAGCAGCCAAGATGGGCCCTCACCCCTCCACTTT. Translating gives CASSQDGPSPLHF.

This rearrangement joins TRBV19 to TRBJ1-1; maybe TRBD1 (5 bases). V was trimmed by 3 bases and J by 5 bases, leaving 13 bases between them. CDR3 length: 14 amino acids. Germline V lookup: CDR1 LNHDA, CDR2 SQIVND (reference sequence). The CDR3 coding sequence is TGTGCCAGTAGTATGGGCAGGGTGAGGACTGAAGCTTTCTTT. As protein: CASSMGRVRTEAFF.

This sequence joins TRBV4-3 and TRBJ1-1; D unclear. This CDR3 contains 15 residues. Trimming shortened V by 1 base and J by 0 bases, and 9 bases separated the two germline ends. Germline CDR1 reads LGHNA; CDR2 reads YSLEER. The CDR3, as DNA: TGCGCCAGCAGCCAAGGGGTCAGAGTGAACACTGAAGCTTTCTTT. This sequence encodes CASSQGVRVNTEAFF.

The genes are TRBV5-1 and TRBJ2-3; the D is unclear. The CDR3 is 15 amino acids. Between the trimmed V and J ends, which lost 0 bases and 2 bases, there was a span of 10 bases. Germline loops: CDR1 SGHRS, CDR2 YFSETQ. CDR3: CASSLEGIPTDTQYF. The CDR3 nucleotides read TGCGCCAGCAGCTTGGAGGGCATACCCACAGATACGCAGTATTTT.

This chain uses TRBV7-9 with TRBJ2-7, with 12 nucleotides matching TRBD2. The CDR3 has 15 residues. Trimming took 5 bases from V and 2 from J; bases not matched to a gene: 4. Germline CDR1 reads SEHNR; CDR2 reads FQNEAQ (reference sequence). CDR3 in amino acids: CASSGTSGPPYEQYV. In nucleotides, the CDR3 is TGTGCCAGCAGCGGGACTAGCGGGCCCCCCTACGAGCAGTACGTC.

V and J are TRBV7-9 and TRBJ2-1; 13 bases are a match to TRBD2. The germline gives CDR1 SEHNR, CDR2 FQNEAQ (reference sequence). CDR3 length: 18 residues. The V gene end was trimmed by 2 bases and the J gene end by 0 bases; junction bases not matched to a gene: 4. The CDR3, as DNA: TGTGCCAGCAGCTTAAGACTAGCGGGGGGAAGCTCCTACAATGAGCAGTTCTTC. Translated: CASSLRLAGGSSYNEQFF.

The CDR3 nucleotides read TGTGCCAGCAGCGTAGCTGACCGAGGGGAGCAGTATTTT. Translating gives CASSVADRGEQYF. The J gene is TRBJ2-3, the V gene TRBV9; D may match TRBD1 or TRBD2 (5 bases each). The CDR3 is 13 residues long. Germline assignment: CDR1 SGDLS and CDR2 YYNGEE. V was cut by 0 bases and J by 11 bases, with 13 bases left in between.

The chain combines TRBV4-3 with TRBJ2-2; D is uncertain. The germline CDR1 and CDR2 sequences are LGHNA and YSLEER. The CDR3 consists of 14 residues. V was trimmed by 2 bases and J by 2 bases, leaving 6 bases between them. CDR3: CASSQYSNTGELFF. The CDR3 DNA follows: TGCGCCAGCAGCCAATATAGCAACACCGGGGAGCTGTTTTTT.

In its sample, this clone was seen once. The chain has TRBV11-1 and TRBJ2-7; D unresolved. Trimming removed 1 base at V and 4 bases at J, with 5 bases between. Germline V gives CDR1 SGHAT, CDR2 FQDESV (reference sequence). The CDR3 is made up of 12 amino acids. CDR3 sequence (DNA): TGTGCCAGCAGCTTAGACAGATACGAGCAGTACTTC. Translating gives CASSLDRYEQYF.